One and the same sample provided the 23 T cell receptor beta chains below, sequenced in a study of shared clonotypes between healthy human individuals. Clones were sequenced by immunoSEQ multiplex PCR, and TCRdb holds only the in-frame ones, with some missing. The sample records over a million clones, more than 65% being singletons. The material sequenced was memory CD4+ T cells sorted from blood. Subset indicated: CD45RA-negative fraction. All receptors derive from a man aged 18 to 30 in good health.

This chain connects TRBV7-2 to TRBJ2-7; 11 bases align to TRBD1. The germline CDR1 and CDR2 sequences are SGHTA and FQGNSA. The length of the CDR3 is 15 residues. V lost 6 bases and J lost 2; bases outside the gene matches: 6. The CDR3 reads CASSQDRGLAYEQYF. CDR3 bases: TGTGCCAGCAGTCAGGACAGGGGGCTTGCCTACGAGCAGTACTTC.

A few counts support this clone. The chain couples TRBV6-6 to TRBJ1-5; no clear D. Germline V gives CDR1 MNHNY, CDR2 SVGAGI (reference sequence). V lost 5 bases and J lost 7, with 12 bases in between. The CDR3 loop spans 13 amino acids. CDR3 region: CASSQTGRQPQHF. The CDR3 coding sequence is TGTGCCAGCAGTCAAACCGGTAGGCAGCCCCAGCATTTT.

As to this clone: The junction differs from germline at one of its ends, possibly a read error. V and J are TRBV19 and TRBJ2-7, with no clear D. CDR3 length equals 13 residues. Germline CDR1 and CDR2: LNHDA and SQIVND (reference sequence). The CDR3 here is CASSPSLREKVHF. Here the CDR3 DNA reads TGTGCCAGTAGTCCGAGCCTAAGAGAGAAGGTTCACTTC.

Remarks on this clone: Other DNA sequences in this sample translate to the same CDR3. The genes are TRBV27 and TRBJ2-1; D is uncertain. The V gene lost 2 bases and the J gene lost 1 base, with 6 bases spanning the gap. This CDR3 region has 14 residues. CDR1 and CDR2 from the germline V gene are MNHEY and SMNVEV (reference sequence). CDR3 nucleotide sequence: TGTGCCAGCAGTTTAGGGCGGTCCTACAATGAGCAGTTCTTC. Encoded protein: CASSLGRSYNEQFF.

This chain joins TRBV5-1 and TRBJ2-5; 9 positions match TRBD1. This CDR3 is 15 amino acids long. Germline values: CDR1 SGHRS, CDR2 YFSETQ. Trimming took 0 bases from V and 4 from J; bases not matched to a gene: 4. For the CDR3, the DNA is TGCGCCAGCAGCTTGGTGGGACAGGGTCCAGAGACCCAGTACTTC. It yields the protein CASSLVGQGPETQYF.

The chain is built from TRBV5-1 and TRBJ2-7, with a tentative D call TRBD2 (6 bases). CDR3 length: 16 residues. Trimming removed 3 bases from V and 0 bases from J, with 16 bases in between. Germline V gene sequence: CDR1 SGHRS, CDR2 YFSETQ. CDR3 protein: CASSSDRRESSYEQYF. In DNA, the CDR3 is TGCGCCAGCAGCTCGGACCGGAGGGAAAGCTCCTACGAGCAGTACTTC.

The chain couples TRBV9 to TRBJ1-5; D remains ambiguous. Germline-derived CDR1 and CDR2 are SGDLS and YYNGEE. This CDR3 has 16 residues. The V end lost 3 bases, the J end lost 3 bases, and 16 bases lay between the germline ends. The CDR3 loop is CASSANPDGFNQPQHF. The CDR3 DNA follows: TGTGCCAGCAGCGCCAATCCGGACGGATTCAATCAGCCCCAGCATTTT. Full variable domain (outside the CDR3, taken from reference TRBV9 and TRBJ1-5): DSGVTQTPKHLITATGQRVTLRCSPRSGDLSVYWYQQSLDQGLQFLIQYYNGEERAKGNILERFSAQQFPDLHSELNLSSLELGDSALYFCASSANPDGFNQPQHFGDGTRLSIL.

This chain links TRBV29-1 with TRBJ1-2; D gene unclear. Trimming cost V 5 bases and J 0 bases, with 19 bases left between them. CDR1 and CDR2 (germline): SQVTM, ANQGSEA. There are 16 residues in the CDR3. In DNA, the CDR3 is TGCAGCGTTTTGGACGAAACAAGGTCCACTAACTATGGCTACACCTTC. The encoded protein is CSVLDETRSTNYGYTF.

The V and J genes are TRBV12-5 and TRBJ2-1, with TRBD1 identical over 10 bases. The CDR3 is made up of 17 amino acids. V trimming: 5 bases; J trimming: 2 bases; junction bases outside the gene matches: 9. Per the germline V gene, CDR1 is LGHNT and CDR2 is FRNRAP. The CDR3 DNA reads as TGTGCTAGTGGTCCCCCCTCCGGGACAGGGGCCTACAATGAGCAGTTCTTC. This sequence encodes CASGPPSGTGAYNEQFF.

The chain has TRBV10-3 and TRBJ2-3; 12 bases are shared with TRBD2. V shed 6 bases, J shed 5 bases, and the junction held 6 bases outside the gene matches. This CDR3 has 15 residues. Per the germline V gene, CDR1 is ENHRY and CDR2 is SYGVKD. This CDR3 reads CAIRLLAGGRDTQYF. The CDR3 DNA reads as TGTGCCATCAGGCTACTAGCGGGAGGCAGAGATACGCAGTATTTT.

This chain uses TRBV5-1 with TRBJ2-7, with D perhaps TRBD1 (6 bases). The germline V gene has CDR1 SGHRS and CDR2 YFSETQ. The CDR3 length is 16 residues. The V gene lost 7 bases and the J gene lost 2 bases, with 22 bases spanning the gap. DNA for the CDR3: TGCGCCAGCGCCAGGGACACAGCTGGGCGTCCCTACGAGCAGTACTTC. Protein sequence: CASARDTAGRPYEQYF.

The rearrangement links TRBV7-9 to TRBJ2-3; 9 bases are shared with TRBD1. Trimming cost V 5 bases and J 3 bases; bases outside gene matches: 15. The CDR3 consists of 18 residues. Germline CDR1 is SEHNR and CDR2 is FQNEAQ (reference sequence). The CDR3 DNA reads TGTGCCAGCAGCCGACAGGGGGTGCCTCTCGGGAGAACAGATACGCAGTATTTT. It translates to CASSRQGVPLGRTDTQYF. Complete variable domain (other parts from reference TRBV7-9 and TRBJ2-3): DTGVSQNPRHKITKRGQNVTFRCDPISEHNRLYWYRQTLGQGPEFLTYFQNEAQLEKSRLLSDRFSAERPKGSFSTLEIQRTEQGDSAMYLCASSRQGVPLGRTDTQYFGPGTRLTVL.

This clone showed up just a few times. The rearrangement uses TRBV7-9 and TRBJ2-2; no clear D gene. Trimming cost V 2 bases and J 6 bases, with 4 bases left between them. The V gene's germline CDR1 is SEHNR and CDR2 FQNEAQ (reference sequence). This CDR3 is 12 amino acids long. CDR3 coding DNA: TGTGCCAGCAGCTTAAGTGCCGGGGAGCTGTTTTTT. Translating gives CASSLSAGELFF.

CDR3 in amino acids: CASSESGASYEQYF. DNA for the CDR3: TGCGCCAGCAGTGAGTCGGGAGCCTCCTACGAGCAGTACTTC. V gene TRBV10-1 combines with J gene TRBJ2-7; maybe TRBD2 (5 bases). This CDR3 is built from 14 residues. Germline values: CDR1 WNHNN, CDR2 SYGVQD (reference sequence). V was cut by 0 bases and J by 0 bases, with 6 bases left in between.

The chain carries TRBV9 and TRBJ1-5; 9 bases line up with TRBD1. The CDR3 loop spans 17 amino acids. V lost 3 bases and J lost 3; bases outside the gene matches: 10. Germline V gives CDR1 SGDLS, CDR2 YYNGEE. The CDR3 is CASSGAPTGGFNQPQHF. The CDR3 nucleotides read TGTGCCAGCAGCGGGGCACCGACAGGGGGGTTCAATCAGCCCCAGCATTTT.

About this clone itself: The conserved phenylalanine or tryptophan normally closing the CDR3 is absent here, so this likely arose from a read error. The limits of the CDR3 on the DNA are not certain, so only TCRdb's listed CDR3 is given. The V and J genes are TRBV28 and TRBJ2-7; the D call of TRBD1 is as the table states it, not checked on the DNA. CDR1 and CDR2 from the germline V gene are MDHEN and SYDVKM. The CDR3 adds up to 13 amino acids, both ends counted. CDR3 region: CASRQSTGGPLST.

On this clone: This could be a read error, since a much larger clone is one nucleotide away. Other DNA sequences in this specimen translate into the identical CDR3. The genes are TRBV2 and TRBJ1-6; 8 nucleotides line up with TRBD1. This CDR3 has 15 residues. Germline V CDR1 and CDR2: SNHLY, FYNNEI. V trimming: 8 bases; J trimming: 0 bases; junction bases outside the gene matches: 3. The CDR3 here is CASRQGSSYNSPLHF. The DNA for the CDR3 is TGTGCCAGCCGACAGGGGAGCTCCTATAATTCACCCCTCCACTTT.

Concerning this clone itself: The sample contains more than one DNA sequence encoding this CDR3. This chain joins TRBV7-9 and TRBJ2-3; TRBD1 might be the D (6 bases). The V and J ends lost 1 base and 0 bases respectively, with 8 bases between them. This CDR3 region has 15 residues. From germline, CDR1 is SEHNR and CDR2 FQNEAQ (reference sequence). The CDR3 loop reads CASSLEGVSTDTQYF. The CDR3 bases are TGTGCCAGCAGCTTAGAGGGGGTTAGCACAGATACGCAGTATTTT.

The genes are TRBV2 and TRBJ2-3; 8 bases fit TRBD2. Per the germline V gene, CDR1 is SNHLY and CDR2 is FYNNEI. V trimming: 10 bases; J trimming: 1 base; junction bases outside the gene matches: 13. The CDR3 spans 16 residues. The CDR3 DNA sequence: TGTGCCACCATTCTACGCGGGAGGTTGCGCACAGATACGCAGTATTTT. Amino acid sequence: CATILRGRLRTDTQYF.

The V call is TRBV2, the J call TRBJ1-5; D possibly corresponds to TRBD1 (6 bases). V lost 5 bases and J lost 3, with 23 bases in between. The CDR3 is 18 amino acids. CDR1 SNHLY and CDR2 FYNNEI come from the germline V gene. CDR3 loop: CASSKEPGLAGDNQPQHF. The CDR3 DNA reads as TGTGCCAGCAGTAAGGAACCCGGGCTGGCAGGGGACAATCAGCCCCAGCATTTT. Full variable domain (outside the CDR3, taken from reference TRBV2 and TRBJ1-5): EPEVTQTPSHQVTQMGQEVILRCVPISNHLYFYWYRQILGQKVEFLVSFYNNEISEKSEIFDDQFSVERPDGSNFTLKIRSTKLEDSAMYFCASSKEPGLAGDNQPQHFGDGTRLSIL.

V gene TRBV10-3 combines with J gene TRBJ2-1; D is ambiguous. Germline V gives CDR1 ENHRY, CDR2 SYGVKD. Trimming cost V 10 bases and J 6 bases, with 10 bases left between them. The CDR3 runs to 11 residues. The CDR3 DNA follows: TGTGCCACCTCCCCGGGCAATGAGCAGTTCTTC. Translation gives CATSPGNEQFF.

This chain links TRBV10-2 with TRBJ1-4; D gene unclear. Germline CDR1 is WSHSY and CDR2 is SAAADI. This CDR3 spans 13 amino acids. V shed 6 bases and J shed 7 bases, with 12 bases lying between them. The DNA of the CDR3 is TGCGCCAGCAGCCGGAGGGAGGCTGAAAAACTGTTTTTT. The encoded protein is CASSRREAEKLFF.

This chain joins TRBV6-5 and TRBJ2-7, with 8 bases aligning to TRBD2. The CDR3 sequence is 14 residues long. With 6 bases clipped from V and 3 bases from J, the junction kept 7 bases outside the gene matches. Germline CDR1 and CDR2: MNHEY and SVGAGI. Here the CDR3 DNA reads TGTGCCAGCAGGGCCGGACTAGCCGTCTACGAGCAGTACTTC. Protein sequence: CASRAGLAVYEQYF.